Included here is one T cell receptor (beta chain) sequence, with context. The antigen remains unidentified. This entry comes from a study of Graves' ophthalmopathy and Graves' hyperthyroidism. Trimming took off 7 bases at V and 10 bases at J, with 13 bases between the two ends. The germline gives CDR1 SNHLY, CDR2 FYNNEI. The CDR3 length is 11 residues. RNA transcripts provided the template for amplifying TCR beta CDR3 regions. The first round was an RT-PCR with HTBI primers, and the second round was a multiplex PCR. A single record per CDR3 protein comes from TCRdb applying MiXCR to the multiplex PCR reads. This table holds hundreds of thousands of distinct CDR3 sequences, 40% found once. Study-level findings and limits: Ophthalmopathy progression was predicted by the model at approximately 71% sensitivity and approximately 72% specificity.

The chain couples TRBV2 to TRBJ2-5; D may be TRBD2 (5 bases). This receptor was taken from an adult man with Graves' ophthalmopathy. The sample was peripheral blood. The CDR3 region has the DNA TGTGCCAGCACCGAGGGTCACCACCAGTACTTC. It yields the protein CASTEGHHQYF.